The 18 T cell receptor beta chains below were found in one sample sequenced in a study of blood T cells in healthy people across ages (dated by TCRdb to 2015 to 2017). Library preparation employed 5' RACE. Instrument used: Illumina HiSeq 2500. A second PCR of roughly 7 to 11 cycles was performed with a sample-barcoded 5' primer and a J-beta primer mix. TCRdb reran the public reads through fastp at Q25 and MiXCR, keeping productive beta chains. Each CDR3 protein appears once, grouped with its most common genes and DNA. Counted in this sample were approximately 730,000 distinct CDR3 sequences; roughly 44% of them appeared once. The ten largest make up about 20% of the sample. Sequencing was performed on blood. These receptors were collected from an older woman in good health.

This clonotype was detected a few times. The rearrangement links TRBV27 to TRBJ2-7, with D possibly TRBD2 on 5 matching bases. Trimming took 4 bases from V and 3 from J, leaving 13 bases between them. This CDR3 region has 14 residues. Germline loops: CDR1 MNHEY, CDR2 SMNVEV (reference sequence). The CDR3 nucleotides are TGTGCCAGCAGTTCGGCCCCTCGGGGCTACGAGCAGTACTTC. It translates to CASSSAPRGYEQYF.

The chain combines TRBV7-8 with TRBJ2-5; 13 bases are shared with TRBD2. CDR1 and CDR2 (germline): SGHVS, FQNEAQ. This CDR3 has 16 residues. With 4 bases clipped from V and 11 bases from J, the junction kept 13 bases outside the gene matches. The CDR3 region is CASSSRTSGSGNEQYF. The CDR3 DNA reads as TGTGCCAGCAGCTCACGGACTAGCGGGAGTGGCAATGAGCAGTACTTC.

In this sample, this clonotype turned up many times. The rearrangement joins TRBV6-2 or TRBV6-3 to TRBJ2-1, with unresolved D. Trimming removed 2 bases from V and 9 bases from J, with 11 bases in between. The CDR3 extends over 13 amino acids. The germline gives CDR1 MNHEY, CDR2 SVGEGT. CDR3 loop: CASSYQPVTEQFF. CDR3 bases: TGTGCCAGCAGTTACCAACCAGTAACTGAGCAGTTCTTC.

This sequence joins TRBV30 and TRBJ2-1, with 7 bases fitting TRBD1. Germline V gives CDR1 GTSNPN, CDR2 SVGIG (reference sequence). Trimming took 7 bases from V and 5 from J; bases not matched to a gene: 5. The CDR3 runs 12 residues. CDR3 in amino acids: CAFRDRHNEQFF. The CDR3 DNA sequence: TGTGCCTTCCGGGACAGACACAATGAGCAGTTCTTC.

This clonotype came up many times. For the CDR3, the DNA is TGTGCCAGCAGTGTAGGGCATCAAGAGACCCAGTACTTC. This encodes CASSVGHQETQYF. J is TRBJ2-5 and V is TRBV27; D unresolved. V was trimmed by 5 bases and J by 2 bases, leaving 9 bases between them. In germline, CDR1 is MNHEY, CDR2 SMNVEV (reference sequence). The CDR3 contains 13 residues.

This clonotype has a handful of counts. V gene TRBV6-4 combines with J gene TRBJ1-1; D may be TRBD1 (5 bases). Per germline, CDR1 MRHNA and CDR2 SNTAGT. The CDR3 is 14 residues long. V lost 0 bases and J lost 1, with 6 bases in between. This CDR3 reads CASSDSDKNTEAFF. For the CDR3, the DNA is TGTGCCAGCAGTGACTCGGACAAGAACACTGAAGCTTTCTTT.

The rearrangement joins TRBV7-3 to TRBJ1-1; D uncertain. Trimming cost V 5 bases and J 0 bases, with 10 bases left between them. CDR1 is SGHTA, CDR2 FQGTGA, per germline. This CDR3 region has 14 residues. This chain's CDR3 is CASSAGFLNTEAFF. CDR3 coding DNA: TGTGCCAGCAGCGCGGGGTTTCTGAACACTGAAGCTTTCTTT.

Concerning this clonotype: It may be a read error: a sequence one base away is much more abundant. The rearrangement links TRBV5-1 to TRBJ2-5, with a possible D match to TRBD2 (6 bases). The CDR3 length is 15 residues. Germline V gene sequence: CDR1 SGHRS, CDR2 YFSETQ. Trimming cost V 3 bases and J 1 base, with 13 bases left between them. CDR3 in DNA: TGCGCCAGCAGCTATCGGGACTGCCGCCAAGAGACCCAGTACTTC. Protein: CASSYRDCRQETQYF.

The chain links TRBV20-1 to TRBJ2-7, with TRBD2 as a possible D gene (5 bases). This CDR3 region has 11 residues. Germline V gene lookup returns CDR1 DFQATT and CDR2 SNEGSKA (reference sequence). The ends were cut back, 3 bases at V and 11 bases at J, with 14 bases in the middle. The CDR3 bases are TGCAGTGCTAGTACGAGGGTCAAAGAGTACTTC. Its translation is CSASTRVKEYF.

V is TRBV7-2 and J is TRBJ2-1; no clear D gene. The closer fit of TRBJ2-7 to the DNA end suggests the J call may be wrong. This CDR3 spans 14 amino acids. CDR1 SGHTA and CDR2 FQGNSA come from the germline V gene. CDR3 sequence reads: CASSLTVNHNEQYF. DNA for the CDR3: TGTGCCAGCAGCCTGACCGTCAACCACAATGAGCAGTACTTC.

V and J are TRBV20-1 and TRBJ1-2, with D unclear. Germline loops: CDR1 DFQATT, CDR2 SNEGSKA (reference sequence). CDR3 size: 14 residues. V lost 0 bases and J 0 bases, leaving 8 bases between the germline ends. For the CDR3, the DNA is TGCAGTGCTAGAGATCAACCAGCTAACTATGGCTACACCTTC. Amino acids: CSARDQPANYGYTF.

V and J are TRBV7-3 and TRBJ2-1; the D is unclear. Germline loops: CDR1 SGHTA, CDR2 FQGTGA. The CDR3 loop spans 14 amino acids. Trimming shortened V by 2 bases and J by 6 bases, and 11 bases separated the two germline ends. CDR3 DNA sequence: TGTGCCAGCAGCTTACCAGGTTGGGGCAATGAGCAGTTCTTC. Residues: CASSLPGWGNEQFF.

V usage is TRBV18 and J usage is TRBJ1-3, with 7 nucleotides matching TRBD1. This CDR3 is 15 amino acids long. Trimming took 3 bases from V and 11 from J; bases not matched to a gene: 13. CDR1 KGHSH and CDR2 LQKENI come from the germline V gene. The CDR3 bases are TGTGCCAGCTCACCTACCGGACAGGACTTTTGGGCCATATATTTT. This sequence encodes CASSPTGQDFWAIYF.

In this sample, this clonotype turned up a few times. CDR3 nucleotides: TGTGCCAGCAGCACAGTAAATGAGCAGTTCTTC. Its translation is CASSTVNEQFF. The rearrangement links TRBV7-2 to TRBJ2-1; D gene unclear. CDR1 is SGHTA and CDR2 is FQGNSA in the germline V gene. The CDR3 contains 11 residues. The germline V and J ends were trimmed by 5 bases and 7 bases, with 6 bases remaining between them.

This chain joins TRBV6-1 and TRBJ2-1, with 8 bases lining up with TRBD2. V lost 4 bases and J lost 7; bases outside the gene matches: 12. Germline V gene lookup returns CDR1 MNHNS and CDR2 SASEGT. The CDR3 length is 16 residues. For the CDR3, the DNA is TGTGCCAGCAGTGCTTCGCCGGGACTAGATCTTAATGAGCAGTTCTTC. Translated: CASSASPGLDLNEQFF.

The chain joins TRBV20-1 to TRBJ2-7; a possible D gene is TRBD1 (6 bases). There are 16 residues in the CDR3. Trimming left V 0 bases short and J 2 bases short, with 17 bases between. Looked up from germline, CDR1 is DFQATT and CDR2 is SNEGSKA (reference sequence). For the CDR3, the DNA is TGCAGTGCTAGAGATATCGCTGGGACAAGTACCTACGAGCAGTACTTC. It specifies CSARDIAGTSTYEQYF.

The rearrangement uses TRBV28 and TRBJ2-6; D is perhaps TRBD1 (6 bases). Trimming pared 5 bases from V and 0 bases from J, leaving 14 bases between. The CDR3 covers 17 residues. Germline V gene lookup returns CDR1 MDHEN and CDR2 SYDVKM. CDR3 bases: TGTGCCAGCAGTCTAATGGGACAAAACTCTGGGGCCAACGTCCTGACTTTC. The encoded protein is CASSLMGQNSGANVLTF.

This clonotype was observed a few times. CDR3 sequence (DNA): TGTGCCAGCAGGATGGGACAATTGAACACTGAAGCTTTCTTT. This sequence encodes CASRMGQLNTEAFF. This chain uses TRBV12-3 or TRBV12-4 with TRBJ1-1, with D tentatively TRBD1 (6 bases). V was pared by 6 bases and J by 0 bases, with 11 bases between. The CDR3 covers 14 residues.